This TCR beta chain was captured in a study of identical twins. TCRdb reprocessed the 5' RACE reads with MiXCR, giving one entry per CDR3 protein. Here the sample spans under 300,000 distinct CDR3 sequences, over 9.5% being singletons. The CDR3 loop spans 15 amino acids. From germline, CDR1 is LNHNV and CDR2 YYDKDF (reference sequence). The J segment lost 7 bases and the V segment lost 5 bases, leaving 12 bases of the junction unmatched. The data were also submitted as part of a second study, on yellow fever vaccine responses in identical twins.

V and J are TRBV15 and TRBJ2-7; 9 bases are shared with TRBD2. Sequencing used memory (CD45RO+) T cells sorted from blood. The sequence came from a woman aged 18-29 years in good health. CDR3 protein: CATSVMLAGAGEQYF. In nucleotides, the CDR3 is TGTGCCACCAGCGTCATGTTAGCGGGAGCGGGGGAGCAGTACTTC.